This T cell receptor beta chain originates from a study of CD8+CD57+ T cells in acquired aplastic anemia. General study results and limits: Patients shared 25 to 35 CD8+ CDR3 sequences with controls.

Genomic DNA acted as the template from which TCR beta VDJ combination and CDR3 sequence profiling were carried out. TCRdb fed the reads into MiXCR, producing one record per CDR3 protein. The repertoire holds 150,000 or so distinct CDR3 sequences, with just over 50% as singletons. Germline V lookup: CDR1 MNHEY, CDR2 SVGAGI. V was shortened by 4 bases and J by 3 bases, with 19 bases between the two germline ends. There are 16 residues in the CDR3. Whoever was chosen for sequencing had shown CD8+CD57+ cell expansion by flow cytometry. This clonotype was observed at least ten times. The antigen remains unidentified.

The TCR comes from a human donor with aplastic anemia. The genes are TRBV6-5 and TRBJ2-7; D is possibly TRBD1 or TRBD2 (5 bases each). Specimen: sorted CD4+, CD8+, or CD8+CD57+ T cells (not recorded which) from PBMCs. DNA for the CDR3: TGTGCCAGCAGTTTCTACCCCGGGACGGCCAGCTACGAGCAGTACTTC. Translated: CASSFYPGTASYEQYF.